A single sample is the source of the 22 T cell receptor beta chains below, sequenced in a study of blood T cell repertoires in COVID-19. TCRdb's copy holds only in-frame clones and misses some; the assay was immunoSEQ multiplex PCR. The repertoire includes about 75,000 clones, under 90% of them detected once, and approximately 2.5% sits in the top ten. Sample: peripheral blood. All receptors derive from a human donor in a cohort sampled during active COVID-19.

The J gene is TRBJ2-2, the V gene TRBV7-8; a possible D gene is TRBD2 (7 bases). CDR1 is SGHVS and CDR2 is FQNEAQ in the germline V gene. The CDR3 is 15 amino acids. Trimming stripped 5 bases from V and 1 base from J, with 11 bases between. CDR3 protein: CASSPGGQNTGELFF. As DNA, the CDR3 is TGTGCCAGCAGCCCCGGGGGGCAGAACACCGGGGAGCTGTTTTTT.

The chain has TRBV6-2 or TRBV6-3 and TRBJ2-1; 11 bases match TRBD2. Germline values: CDR1 MNHEY, CDR2 SVGEGT. J gave up 8 bases and V 4 bases, and 4 bases lay outside the gene matches. This CDR3 is 14 amino acids long. DNA of the CDR3: TGTGCCAGCAGTTTGGGACTAGCGGTCCATGAGCAGTTCTTC. It codes for CASSLGLAVHEQFF.

V gene TRBV9 combines with J gene TRBJ2-2; TRBD1 might be the D (6 bases). Trimming cost V 7 bases and J 4 bases, with 14 bases left between them. Germline loops: CDR1 SGDLS, CDR2 YYNGEE. The CDR3 consists of 14 residues. The CDR3: CASSPGASTGELFF. DNA of the CDR3: TGTGCCAGCTCTCCAGGGGCTTCCACCGGGGAGCTGTTTTTT.

The rearrangement joins TRBV6-2 or TRBV6-3 to TRBJ2-1; D uncertain. CDR3 length: 11 amino acids. The V and J ends lost 5 bases and 10 bases respectively, with 9 bases between them. Germline V gives CDR1 MNHEY, CDR2 SVGEGT. CDR3 DNA sequence: TGTGCCAGCAGTGCCTATGCGGAGCAGTTCTTC. This codes for CASSAYAEQFF.

V is TRBV3-1 (or the pseudogene TRBV3-2) and J is TRBJ2-5; no reliable D call. CDR1 LGHDT and CDR2 YNNKEL come from the germline V gene (reference sequence). Trimming stripped 2 bases from V and 1 base from J, with 2 bases between. The CDR3 has 12 amino acids. The CDR3 region is CASSQLQETQYF. CDR3 sequence (DNA): TGTGCCAGCAGCCAACTCCAAGAGACCCAGTACTTC.

V and J are TRBV2 and TRBJ1-6; D might be TRBD1 (6 bases). V was pared by 10 bases and J by 5 bases, with 9 bases between. CDR1 and CDR2 (germline): SNHLY, FYNNEI. The CDR3 runs 12 residues. The CDR3 sequence is CATGQNNSPLHF. In nucleotides, the CDR3 is TGTGCCACCGGACAGAATAATTCACCCCTCCACTTT.

The J gene is TRBJ1-5, the V gene TRBV5-5; the D gene is possibly TRBD1 (6 bases). The germline V gene has CDR1 SGHKS and CDR2 YYEKEE (reference sequence). V was shortened by 4 bases and J by 7 bases, with 18 bases between the two germline ends. The CDR3 has 15 residues. The CDR3 sequence is CASSRGAPSGQPQHF. DNA for the CDR3: TGTGCCAGCAGCCGGGGGGCTCCCAGCGGCCAGCCCCAGCATTTT.

V and J are TRBV30 and TRBJ1-2, with TRBD1 identical over 7 bases. Trimming cost V 7 bases and J 4 bases; bases outside gene matches: 6. The CDR3 is 12 amino acids. The germline V gene encodes CDR1 GTSNPN and CDR2 SVGIG (reference sequence). CDR3 residues: CASSTGTYGYTF. CDR3 nucleotides: TGTGCCTCTTCGACAGGGACCTATGGCTACACCTTC.

This chain links TRBV18 with TRBJ1-3; possible D gene TRBD1, 5 bases. The CDR3 spans 16 residues. V was pared by 5 bases and J by 4 bases, with 18 bases between. Germline V gives CDR1 KGHSH, CDR2 LQKENI. The CDR3 bases are TGTGCCAGCTCAGCATCGCAGGGTTCAGCAGGAAACACCATATATTTT. Its protein product is CASSASQGSAGNTIYF. Based on the CDR3 plus reference TRBV18 and TRBJ1-3, the full variable domain is NAGVMQNPRHLVRRRGQEARLRCSPMKGHSHVYWYRQLPEEGLKFMVYLQKENIIDESGMPKERFSAEFPKEGPSILRIQQVVRGDSAAYFCASSASQGSAGNTIYFGEGSWLTVV.

This chain joins TRBV5-1 and TRBJ1-1, with a tentative D call TRBD1 (5 bases). Trimming left V 0 bases short and J 4 bases short, with 10 bases between. This CDR3 has 14 residues. Looked up from germline, CDR1 is SGHRS and CDR2 is YFSETQ. DNA for the CDR3: TGCGCCAGCAGCTTGGGCAACGGGGGCACTGAAGCTTTCTTT. Translated, it gives CASSLGNGGTEAFF.

The gene calls are TRBV4-2 and TRBJ2-7; 7 bases agree with TRBD2. CDR1 and CDR2 (germline): LGHNA, YNFKEQ. Germline trimming cut 0 bases from V and 4 bases from J; bases unmatched to any gene: 9. CDR3 size: 16 residues. CDR3 in amino acids: CASSQDGSGMPYEQYF. The CDR3 bases are TGTGCCAGCAGCCAAGATGGGAGCGGGATGCCGTACGAGCAGTACTTC.

V is TRBV28 and J is TRBJ2-7; D may be TRBD1 (6 bases). The V and J ends lost 10 bases and 4 bases respectively, with 14 bases between them. The CDR3 spans 12 residues. CDR1 MDHEN and CDR2 SYDVKM come from the germline V gene. CDR3 coding DNA: TGTGCCACAACAGGGATCGGGTACGAGCAGTACTTC. It yields the protein CATTGIGYEQYF.

This clone appeared once. V gene TRBV28 combines with J gene TRBJ1-5, with D possibly matching TRBD1 (6 bases). The length of the CDR3 is 15 residues. The ends were cut back, 3 bases at V and 8 bases at J, with 17 bases in the middle. Germline loops: CDR1 MDHEN, CDR2 SYDVKM. CDR3 loop: CASSLGRGPVEPQHF. CDR3 bases: TGTGCCAGCAGTTTGGGCAGGGGCCCTGTTGAGCCCCAGCATTTT.

The genes are TRBV7-9 and TRBJ1-3, with D unresolved. Trimming cost V 6 bases and J 0 bases, with 18 bases left between them. The germline CDR1 and CDR2 sequences are SEHNR and FQNEAQ (reference sequence). This CDR3 is built from 17 residues. The CDR3 nucleotides read TGTGCCAGCAGTTCTGCCTCTTTAACTCTCTCTGGAAACACCATATATTTT. It is translated as CASSSASLTLSGNTIYF.

The chain uses TRBV29-1 and TRBJ1-2; D uncertain. There are 11 residues in the CDR3. CDR1 SQVTM and CDR2 ANQGSEA come from the germline V gene. The V end lost 5 bases, the J end lost 3 bases, and 7 bases lay between the germline ends. The CDR3 coding sequence is TGCAGCGTTCCGGAGTACTATGGCTACACCTTC. This sequence encodes CSVPEYYGYTF. Using reference TRBV29-1 and TRBJ1-2 for the parts outside the CDR3, the full variable domain is SAVISQKPSRDICQRGTSLTIQCQVDSQVTMMFWYRQQPGQSLTLIATANQGSEATYESGFVIDKFPISRPNLTFSTLTVSNMSPEDSSIYLCSVPEYYGYTFGSGTRLTVV.

This chain uses TRBV3-1 (or the pseudogene TRBV3-2) with TRBJ2-1, with 8 bases matching TRBD1. CDR1 and CDR2 (germline): LGHDT, YNNKEL (reference sequence). J lost 15 bases, V lost 0 bases, and 7 bases had no gene match. This CDR3 is built from 13 residues. CDR3 in DNA: TGTGCCAGCAGCCAAGATCCAGGGACAGGCGCGTTCTTC. This codes for CASSQDPGTGAFF.

The genes are TRBV20-1 and TRBJ1-3, with D unclear. Between the trimmed V and J ends, which lost 3 bases and 0 bases, there was a span of 12 bases. Germline V gene sequence: CDR1 DFQATT, CDR2 SNEGSKA (reference sequence). The CDR3 spans 15 residues. The CDR3 here is CSASGYTLSGNTIYF. For the CDR3, the DNA is TGCAGTGCTAGTGGGTACACGCTCTCTGGAAACACCATATATTTT.

This clone is a singleton in its sample. The V call is TRBV7-2, the J call TRBJ2-1, with D possibly being TRBD2 (5 bases). Trimming shortened V by 1 base and J by 0 bases, and 13 bases separated the two germline ends. CDR3 length: 17 residues. Germline CDR1 reads SGHTA; CDR2 reads FQGNSA. The CDR3 sequence is CASSLGRTTSSYNEQFF. The DNA for the CDR3 is TGTGCCAGCAGCTTAGGTCGCACCACTAGCTCCTACAATGAGCAGTTCTTC.

The rearrangement uses TRBV6-6 and TRBJ2-1; 8 bases line up with TRBD2. Germline V lookup: CDR1 MNHNY, CDR2 SVGAGI (reference sequence). The CDR3 covers 11 residues. V shed 10 bases, J shed 9 bases, and the junction held 5 bases outside the gene matches. The CDR3 loop reads CATRGVGEQFF. The CDR3 DNA reads TGTGCCACGCGGGGGGTGGGTGAGCAGTTCTTC.

J is TRBJ2-1 and V is TRBV7-2, with TRBD2 matching 9 bases. Germline CDR1 reads SGHTA; CDR2 reads FQGNSA. The CDR3 sequence is 15 residues long. V was pared by 2 bases and J by 7 bases, with 6 bases of the junction left unmatched. CDR3 in DNA: TGTGCCAGCAGCTTACCGCGGGGGGGTCTGAATGAGCAGTTCTTC. Its protein is CASSLPRGGLNEQFF.

V and J are TRBV6-5 and TRBJ1-2; TRBD1 matches at 10 bases. This CDR3 contains 16 residues. V dropped 2 bases and J dropped 6; count of bases not matched to a gene: 9. The germline V gene has CDR1 MNHEY and CDR2 SVGAGI. CDR3 residues: CASSYALTGGSNGYTF. DNA of the CDR3: TGTGCCAGCAGTTACGCTTTGACAGGGGGCTCGAATGGCTACACCTTC.

The V gene is TRBV18, the J gene TRBJ2-7; D call uncertain. The CDR3 contains 14 residues. V lost 0 bases, J lost 4 bases, and 10 bases lay in between. CDR1 is KGHSH and CDR2 is LQKENI in the germline V gene. In nucleotides, the CDR3 is TGTGCCAGCTCACCACCGGTACAGCATTACGAGCAGTACTTC. Encoded protein: CASSPPVQHYEQYF.